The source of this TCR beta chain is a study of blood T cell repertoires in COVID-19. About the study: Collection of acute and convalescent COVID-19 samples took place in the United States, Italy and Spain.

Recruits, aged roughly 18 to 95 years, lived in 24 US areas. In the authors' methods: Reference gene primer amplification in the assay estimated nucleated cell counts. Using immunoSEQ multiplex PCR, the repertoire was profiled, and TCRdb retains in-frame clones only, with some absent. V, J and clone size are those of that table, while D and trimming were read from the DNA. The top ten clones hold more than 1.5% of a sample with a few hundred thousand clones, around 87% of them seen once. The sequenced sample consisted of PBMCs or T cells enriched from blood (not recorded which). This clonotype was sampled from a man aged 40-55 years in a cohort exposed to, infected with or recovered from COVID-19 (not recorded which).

CDR3: CASSHLGTSDYEQYF. CDR3 coding DNA: TGCGCCAGCAGCCACCTCGGGACTAGCGACTACGAGCAGTACTTC. The J gene is TRBJ2-7, the V gene TRBV4-1, with TRBD2 matching 10 bases. Germline loops: CDR1 MGHRA, CDR2 YSYEKL. The CDR3 extends over 15 amino acids. The V segment lost 3 bases and the J segment 3 bases; nucleotides outside the gene matches: 5.